This record concerns one T cell receptor beta chain sequence. A single record per CDR3 protein comes from TCRdb applying MiXCR to the 5' RACE reads. Of about 240,000 distinct CDR3 sequences listed, over 9% are singletons. This sample stems from a study of T-cell memory formation after mild COVID-19. The wider study: Each donor largely had its own TCR clusters.

The germline CDR1 and CDR2 sequences are SGHRS and YFSETQ. The CDR3 totals 16 residues. V was clipped by 0 bases and J by 3 bases; unmatched bases: 5. Sample: PBMCs or a T cell subset sorted from them (not recorded which). The TCR comes from a man younger than 35 who had mild COVID-19 (a few samples of this study predate the infection). Cell type and time point are not known. The rearrangement joins TRBV5-1 to TRBJ2-2, with 7 bases lining up with TRBD2. The DNA of the CDR3 is TGCGCCAGCAGCTTGGAGGCGAGCGGGGACACCGGGGAGCTGTTTTTT. This gives the protein CASSLEASGDTGELFF.